The source of this T cell receptor (beta chain) is a study of CD8 T cells in Susac syndrome (dated by TCRdb to the late 2010s). In terms of the full investigation: Repertoire sequencing was used to test whether CD8+ T cell activation and differentiation in Susac syndrome was antigen driven. Clonality of the CD8+ T cell repertoire was compared between roughly 13 healthy donors, around 14 Susac syndrome patients and roughly 15 multiple sclerosis patients.

Summary of the overall study and its limitations: The TCR sequencing and HLA analysis was acknowledged to have included a relatively small number of individuals.

RNA was extracted using the RNeasy kit, and about 0.45 to 1 ug of the RNA was reverse transcribed with random hexamers. The immunoSEQ multiplex PCR assay, which covers 54 Vbeta and 13 Jbeta segments, was used to amplify TCR beta CDR3 regions. To correct PCR amplification bias, a synthetic template baseline was used for both primer optimization and computational correction. Under the source paper's analysis protocol: Reads were assigned to V, D and J genes according to IMGT and analyzed in immunoSEQ Analyzer, with only productive sequences retained. Clonality was computed as one minus Shannon entropy normalized by log2 of the number of productive unique sequences. For each patient and control, public and private clones were evaluated within the 100 most prevalent clones. Clones were defined as Susac-specific when absent from the healthy and MS cohorts, from over 950 published viral clones and from other ImmuneACCESS disease sequences. Using fastp at Q25 and MiXCR, TCRdb reprocessed the public reads and kept productive beta chains. One record per CDR3 amino acid sequence lists the most common genes and DNA. TCRdb, rather than the study authors, made the V and J calls. Recorded for this sample are under 550,000 distinct CDR3 sequences; 85% to 90% of them occurred a single time. Of the sample, about 0.1% is held by the ten largest clones.

For this clonotype: No antigen is known for it. No quality values exist for individual bases; no much larger clone is one base distant.

Inclusive of the bounding cysteine and phenylalanine, the CDR3 is 17 residues long. CDR3 DNA only is kept here, 51 bases in frame from base 1. V has 1 base trimmed and J has 4 bases trimmed; junction bases matching no gene number 8. For CDR1 and CDR2, the germline V gene lists SGHAT and FQNNGV. High-throughput TCR beta sequencing profiled peripheral blood CD8+ and CD4+ T cells from healthy donors, Susac syndrome patients and multiple sclerosis patients. Treatment-naive patients with stable or active relapsing-remitting disease fulfilling revised McDonald criteria were used as multiple sclerosis controls. Bulk CD8+ and CD4+ T cells were purified magnetically by negative isolation, whereas CD8+ TEMRA cells were enriched by FACS. Blood was drawn into EDTA tubes, processed within 24 hours, and PBMCs were isolated by density gradient centrifugation. PBMCs intended for TCR sequencing were frozen in liquid nitrogen and were later thawed in a 37 degrees C water bath. A purity of at least 90% was achieved for sorted or isolated CD4+, CD8+ and CD8+ TEMRA cells.

The clonotype originates from a human donor with multiple sclerosis. This chain joins TRBV11-2 to TRBJ2-1; 9 central nucleotides agree with TRBD2. The sample comprised CD8+ T cells from PBMCs. The DNA sequence is as follows: TGTGCCAGCAGCTTAGTCTCGGCGGGGGGGCCTTACAATGAGCAGTTCTTC. Translated, this gives CASSLVSAGGPYNEQFF.